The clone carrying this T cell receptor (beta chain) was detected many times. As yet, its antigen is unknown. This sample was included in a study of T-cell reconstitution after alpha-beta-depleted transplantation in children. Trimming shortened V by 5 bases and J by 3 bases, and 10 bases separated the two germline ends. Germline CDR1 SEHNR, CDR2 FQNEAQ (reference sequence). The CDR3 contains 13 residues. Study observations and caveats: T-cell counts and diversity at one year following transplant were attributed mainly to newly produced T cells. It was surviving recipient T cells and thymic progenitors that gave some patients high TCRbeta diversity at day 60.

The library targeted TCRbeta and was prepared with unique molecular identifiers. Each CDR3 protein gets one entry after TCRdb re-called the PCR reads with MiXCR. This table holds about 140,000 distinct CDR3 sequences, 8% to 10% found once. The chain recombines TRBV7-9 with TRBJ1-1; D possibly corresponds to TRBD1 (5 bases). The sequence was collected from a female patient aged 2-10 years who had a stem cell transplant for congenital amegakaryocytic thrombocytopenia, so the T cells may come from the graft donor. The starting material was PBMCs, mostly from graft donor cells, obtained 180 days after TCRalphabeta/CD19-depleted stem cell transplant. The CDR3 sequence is CASSAGQYTEAFF. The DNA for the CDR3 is TGTGCCAGCAGCGCGGGGCAGTACACTGAAGCTTTCTTT.